What follows are 22 T cell receptor beta chains derived from one specimen sequenced in a study of cytomegalovirus exposure and HLA in healthy donors (dated 2017 in TCRdb). Library method: the immunoSEQ multiplex PCR assay. For the multiplex PCR, a mixture combining 60 forward primers for TCR Vbeta segments and 13 reverse primers for TCR Jbeta segments was used. The source is immuneACCESS, and TCRdb retained only in-frame sequences with V and J called. Part of the clones is not carried over; for the studies checked, unresolved V genes explain less than half of this, and the remainder is unexplained. Recorded for this sample are more than 95,000 clones; 75% of them occurred a single time. Around 3.3% of the sample is held by the ten biggest clonotypes. The sample consisted of PBMCs. The receptors here all came from a woman in her forties or fifties in good health and CMV-seronegative.

This sequence joins TRBV28 and TRBJ1-5; unclear D gene. Looked up from germline, CDR1 is MDHEN and CDR2 is SYDVKM. This CDR3 has 13 amino acids. Trimming took off 5 bases at V and 0 bases at J, with 5 bases between the two ends. CDR3 loop: CASSRVSNQPQHF. CDR3 DNA: TGTGCCAGCAGTCGGGTTAGCAATCAGCCCCAGCATTTT.

The J gene is TRBJ2-3, the V gene TRBV7-6, with D tentatively TRBD1 (6 bases). The CDR3 runs 17 residues. Per the germline V gene, CDR1 is SGHVS and CDR2 is FNYEAQ. V lost 1 base, J lost 1 base, and 15 bases lay in between. CDR3 in amino acids: CASSLVPRGSGTDTQYF. CDR3 nucleotide sequence: TGTGCCAGCAGCTTAGTTCCCAGGGGAAGTGGCACAGATACGCAGTATTTT. The full variable domain, in which reference TRBV7-6 and TRBJ2-3 provide the parts outside the CDR3, is GAGVSQSPRYKVTKRGQDVALRCDPISGHVSLYWYRQALGQGPEFLTYFNYEAQQDKSGLPNDRFSAERPEGSISTLTIQRTEQRDSAMYRCASSLVPRGSGTDTQYFGPGTRLTVL.

The rearrangement links TRBV25-1 to TRBJ2-5; 10 bases are shared with TRBD1. The J call may not be correct, given that the DNA end is closer to TRBJ2-7. Germline loops: CDR1 MGHDK, CDR2 SYGVNS. There are 16 residues in the CDR3. The chain's CDR3 is CASSNFYGTGAYEQYF. CDR3 nucleotide sequence: TGTGCCAGCAGCAATTTTTACGGGACAGGGGCCTACGAGCAGTACTTC.

The chain has TRBV19 and TRBJ2-3; 7 bases are a match to TRBD1. This CDR3 spans 18 amino acids. V lost 0 bases and J lost 0; bases outside the gene matches: 9. Germline loops: CDR1 LNHDA, CDR2 SQIVND (reference sequence). In DNA, the CDR3 is TGTGCCAGTAGTATAGATGGCCCCGGGACAGAAAGCACAGATACGCAGTATTTT. Amino acids: CASSIDGPGTESTDTQYF.

Concerning this clone: One junction end disagrees with the germline gene, perhaps due to a read error. V is TRBV7-9 and J is TRBJ1-3, with a tentative D call TRBD1 (5 bases). The germline CDR1 and CDR2 sequences are SEHNR and FQNEAQ (reference sequence). The CDR3 runs 19 residues. This CDR3 reads CSSSLNRGAGEGSGNTIYF. CDR3 bases: TGTTCCAGCAGTCTCAACCGGGGCGCGGGGGAGGGCTCTGGAAACACCATATATTTT.

Comments on this clone: The conserved phenylalanine or tryptophan normally closing the CDR3 is absent here, so this likely arose from a read error. The chain couples TRBV15 to TRBJ1-1; D call uncertain. V dropped 1 base and J dropped 4 bases, with 13 bases sitting between them. This CDR3 has 15 amino acids. CDR1 and CDR2 (germline): LNHNV, YYDKDF (reference sequence). The CDR3 nucleotides read TGTGCCACCAGCAGAGCCCCGGGAATGAGCACTGAAGCTTTCCTT. It yields the protein CATSRAPGMSTEAFL.

The V call is TRBV30, the J call TRBJ2-5; D is unclear. CDR1 and CDR2 (germline): GTSNPN, SVGIG (reference sequence). Trimming took 4 bases from V and 0 from J, leaving 6 bases between them. The CDR3 is 12 residues long. As DNA, the CDR3 is TGTGCCTGGACACTTTACCAAGAGACCCAGTACTTC. This codes for CAWTLYQETQYF.

V is TRBV28 and J is TRBJ2-3; tentative D call: TRBD2 (6 bases). Looked up from germline, CDR1 is MDHEN and CDR2 is SYDVKM. The CDR3 extends over 15 amino acids. V shed 6 bases and J shed 4 bases, with 17 bases lying between them. The CDR3: CASSPNGSGADTQYF. Here the CDR3 DNA reads TGTGCCAGCAGCCCCAACGGGAGTGGGGCAGATACGCAGTATTTT.

Here the CDR3 reads CASSRSQVPGNTIYF. The CDR3 DNA reads as TGTGCCAGCAGTAGATCCCAGGTCCCTGGAAACACCATATATTTT. This rearrangement joins TRBV6-6 to TRBJ1-3; D unresolved. This CDR3 spans 15 amino acids. The V gene's germline CDR1 is MNHNY and CDR2 SVGAGI (reference sequence). The V end lost 5 bases, the J end lost 2 bases, and 13 bases lay between the germline ends.

CDR3 in amino acids: CASSLDLGQGSYEQYF. CDR3 in DNA: TGTGCCAGCAGCTTGGATCTGGGACAGGGGTCCTACGAGCAGTACTTC. The chain uses TRBV5-4 and TRBJ2-7, with TRBD1 matching 10 bases. The CDR3 length is 16 residues. J was trimmed by 1 base and V by 0 bases; bases with no gene match: 4. The germline gives CDR1 SGHNT, CDR2 YYREEE (reference sequence).

This chain uses TRBV30 with TRBJ1-6; 7 positions match TRBD1. This CDR3 is built from 12 residues. Trimming at V came to 2 bases and at J to 14 bases, leaving 6 bases not matched to a gene. Germline V CDR1 and CDR2: GTSNPN, SVGIG (reference sequence). This CDR3 reads CAWSWDSSTLHF. In DNA, the CDR3 is TGTGCCTGGAGTTGGGACAGTTCCACCCTCCACTTT. The full variable domain, in which reference TRBV30 and TRBJ1-6 provide the parts outside the CDR3, is SQTIHQWPATLVQPVGSPLSLECTVEGTSNPNLYWYRQAAGRGLQLLFYSVGIGQISSEVPQNLSASRPQDRQFILSSKKLLLSDSGFYLCAWSWDSSTLHFGNGTRLTVT.

This clone was counted between two and nine times. The chain joins TRBV9 to TRBJ2-7, with 7 bases matching TRBD1. The junction had 8 bases not matched to a gene; V was cut back by 0 bases and J by 2 bases. Germline CDR1 reads SGDLS; CDR2 reads YYNGEE. This CDR3 contains 16 residues. The CDR3 spells CASSVGDLDRAYEQYF. CDR3 nucleotide sequence: TGTGCCAGCAGCGTAGGTGATCTCGACAGGGCCTACGAGCAGTACTTC.

This clone was found a few times. The chain is built from TRBV27 and TRBJ1-2; perhaps TRBD1 as D (5 bases). With 0 bases removed from V and 6 bases from J, the gap between germline ends came to 14 bases. This CDR3 region has 15 residues. The germline CDR1 and CDR2 sequences are MNHEY and SMNVEV (reference sequence). CDR3 sequence reads: CASSLSRARINGYTF. CDR3 coding DNA: TGTGCCAGCAGTTTATCCAGGGCAAGAATAAATGGCTACACCTTC.

The CDR3 loop is CASSQTPDTPPYNEQFF. In DNA form, the CDR3 reads TGCGCCAGCAGCCAAACGCCGGACACACCCCCCTACAATGAGCAGTTCTTC. The rearrangement uses TRBV4-3 and TRBJ2-1; possibly TRBD1 for D (5 bases). This CDR3 comprises 17 residues. Looked up from germline, CDR1 is LGHNA and CDR2 is YSLEER. Trimming shortened V by 2 bases and J by 2 bases, and 16 bases separated the two germline ends.

The chain joins TRBV25-1 to TRBJ2-1; no clear D. Germline assignment: CDR1 MGHDK and CDR2 SYGVNS. V was shortened by 10 bases and J by 4 bases, with 5 bases between the two germline ends. This CDR3 is 10 amino acids long. The CDR3 DNA reads as TGTGCCACCTTTTACAATGAGCAGTTCTTC. Translating it yields CATFYNEQFF.

CDR3 sequence: CASSQDIGSYEQYF. DNA of the CDR3: TGCGCCAGCAGCCAAGACATCGGCTCCTACGAGCAGTACTTC. The chain employs TRBV4-3 and TRBJ2-7; no clear D gene. CDR3 length equals 14 residues. The germline CDR1 and CDR2 sequences are LGHNA and YSLEER. V lost 0 bases and J 0 bases, leaving 6 bases between the germline ends.

The chain is built from TRBV7-8 and TRBJ1-2, with a weak D call TRBD1 (5 bases). The CDR3 spans 15 residues. Trimming cost V 5 bases and J 7 bases, with 20 bases left between them. Looked up from germline, CDR1 is SGHVS and CDR2 is FQNEAQ. CDR3 sequence reads: CASSQTDLGTIGYTF. CDR3 in DNA: TGTGCCAGCAGCCAGACAGATCTCGGAACTATTGGCTACACCTTC. The complete variable domain, with remaining parts taken from reference TRBV7-8 and TRBJ1-2, reads GAGVSQSPRYKVAKRGQDVALRCDPISGHVSLFWYQQALGQGPEFLTYFQNEAQLDKSGLPSDRFFAERPEGSVSTLKIQRTQQEDSAVYLCASSQTDLGTIGYTFGSGTRLTVV.

This chain links TRBV28 with TRBJ1-5; D ambiguous. In germline, CDR1 is MDHEN, CDR2 SYDVKM. This CDR3 has 14 amino acids. V lost 6 bases, J lost 2 bases, and 11 bases lay in between. The CDR3 sequence is CASSTQPGNQPQHF. CDR3 bases: TGTGCCAGCAGCACACAGCCAGGCAATCAGCCCCAGCATTTT.

CDR3: CASSLGLGQGQETQYF. CDR3 nucleotide sequence: TGTGCCAGCAGCTTAGGGCTGGGACAGGGCCAAGAGACCCAGTACTTC. The rearrangement joins TRBV7-7 to TRBJ2-5; TRBD1 matches 9 bases. In germline, CDR1 is SSHAT, CDR2 FNYEAQ (reference sequence). V was clipped by 1 base and J by 1 base; unmatched bases: 4. The CDR3 loop spans 16 amino acids.

V usage is TRBV7-3 and J usage is TRBJ1-1; 7 positions match TRBD1. This CDR3 comprises 13 residues. The V gene end was trimmed by 5 bases and the J gene end by 7 bases; junction bases not matched to a gene: 7. Germline values: CDR1 SGHTA, CDR2 FQGTGA. CDR3 protein: CASSRTGVGEAFF. The CDR3 coding sequence is TGTGCCAGCAGCAGAACAGGGGTGGGTGAAGCTTTCTTT. Variable domain in full (rest from reference TRBV7-3 and TRBJ1-1): GAGVSQTPSNKVTEKGKYVELRCDPISGHTALYWYRQSLGQGPEFLIYFQGTGAADDSGLPNDRFFAVRPEGSVSTLKIQRTERGDSAVYLCASSRTGVGEAFFGQGTRLTVV.

This chain links TRBV10-3 with TRBJ1-1; 8 bases agree with TRBD1. This CDR3 is built from 13 residues. Germline CDR1 reads ENHRY; CDR2 reads SYGVKD. J lost 5 bases, V lost 10 bases, and 9 bases had no gene match. The CDR3 protein is CASATGAETEAFF. CDR3 DNA: TGTGCCAGCGCGACAGGGGCGGAAACTGAAGCTTTCTTT.

This rearrangement joins TRBV6-1 to TRBJ1-1; D uncertain. Trimming took 4 bases from V and 1 from J, leaving 7 bases between them. This CDR3 contains 13 residues. CDR1 and CDR2 (germline): MNHNS, SASEGT. The CDR3 nucleotides read TGTGCCAGCAGTGTTGAGGGGAACACTGAAGCTTTCTTT. Translating gives CASSVEGNTEAFF.